This T cell receptor beta chain was obtained from a study of vaccination effects on CD4 cells after COVID-19 (dated by TCRdb to between 2020 and 2023). In terms of the full investigation: Participants received two doses of either the BNT162b2 or the mRNA-1273 mRNA SARS-CoV-2 vaccine. In the study, cultures from other donors were sequenced using the Oncomine TCR Beta short-read assay on an Illumina iSeq 100. The full study included some eleven COVID-19 convalescent patients and several SARS-CoV-2-naive healthy vaccine recipients. SARS-CoV-2 spike-specific CD4+ TCR repertoires were compared before and after mRNA vaccination in COVID-19 convalescent patients and in infection-naive vaccine recipients. The research as a whole found: In healthy vaccine recipients, vaccine-induced clones were almost all SARS-CoV-2 mono-reactive, with only 1 of 255 cross-reactive with common cold coronaviruses. Limitations of the study were the small number of convalescent patients and the absence of early post-infection timepoints. Both infection-induced and vaccine-induced clones contracted markedly at late post-vaccination timepoints, which is consistent with waning T cell responses.

The receptor library was made with the immunoSEQ multiplex PCR assay. TCR beta CDR3 sequencing was performed on DNA from the cultured, isolated CD4+ T cells. Processing in the source paper ran as follows. The analysis removed non-productive TCR sequences, trimmed reads to the CDR3 region, and retained only CDR3s that were 7 or more amino acids long. The MANAFEST web app was used to identify antigen-specific clonotypes by comparing expansion in peptide wells with expansion in reference cultures. To be called positive, a clone needed expansion at FDR<0.05 compared with the reference and with all other wells, an odds ratio greater than 5, and a frequency greater than 0.1% in two replicate wells. Clonotypes significantly expanded in SARS-CoV-2 spike wells and in at least one common cold coronavirus spike condition were defined as cross-reactive. Using the stringdist R package, CDR3 similarity was measured by Levenshtein distance, and unrooted trees were constructed with ape in R 3.6.1. As stored in TCRdb, this immuneACCESS dataset retains in-frame rearrangements with V and J assigned. A fraction of the clones does not appear; measured against another copy, unresolved V genes explain less than half of the discrepancy, and the remainder lacks a known reason. D and trimming were read from the DNA, whereas the V and J calls and clone size are those reported in that table. A total of about 63,000 clones appear in this sample, roughly 80% of them only once. The ten largest make up about 4% of the sample.

This clone was observed a few times. Its antigen specificity is not known. No quality values exist for individual bases; no much larger clone is one base distant. In the ViraFEST assay, PBMC were stimulated with viral peptide pools, and TCR sequencing was then used to find antigen-specific CD4+ T cell clonotypes based on their expansion. After around 10 days of culture, CD4+ T cells were isolated with the EasySep CD4+ T cell isolation kit. Negative nucleocapsid antibody results before and after vaccination confirmed that the healthy vaccine recipients had no prior SARS-CoV-2 infection. Under 2.5 million PBMC per well were cultured with around 10 ug/ml peptides in IMDM containing about 5% human AB serum, approximately 9.9 IU/ml IL-2 and gentamicin. On days 3 and 7, half of the culture medium was replaced with fresh IL-2-containing medium. Unless otherwise noted, each peptide stimulation condition was cultured in triplicate wells. PBMC were separated from whole blood using Ficoll-Paque Plus gradient centrifugation and were then either cryopreserved at -140C or used fresh. The overlapping peptide pools covered the spike proteins of SARS-CoV-2 and of the common cold coronaviruses HCoV-NL63, HCoV-OC43 and HCoV-229E. The QIAamp micro DNA kit was used to extract genomic DNA from the cultured CD4+ T cells.

The TCR originated in a human donor who received a COVID-19 vaccine. The sequencing here drew on CD4+ T cells from PBMCs cultured with HCoV-OC43 spike peptides, taken before COVID-19 vaccination. The sample's cell subset or site label, in plain terms: HCoV-OC43 spike overlapping peptide pool stimulation.

The base sequence is TGCGCCAGCAGCCGGGGGGAAAACGGGGAGCTGTTTTTT. The translation is CASSRGENGELFF. Here the chain combines TRBV5-1 and TRBJ2-2; 7 bases in the junction line up with TRBD2. CDR1 and CDR2 (SGHRS, YFSETQ) derive from the germline V gene. The CDR3 measures 13 amino acids from cysteine to phenylalanine. CDR3 DNA is the only sequence kept; it has 39 bases, read in frame from the first base. V trim: 4 bases; J trim: 7 bases; unmatched bases: 4.